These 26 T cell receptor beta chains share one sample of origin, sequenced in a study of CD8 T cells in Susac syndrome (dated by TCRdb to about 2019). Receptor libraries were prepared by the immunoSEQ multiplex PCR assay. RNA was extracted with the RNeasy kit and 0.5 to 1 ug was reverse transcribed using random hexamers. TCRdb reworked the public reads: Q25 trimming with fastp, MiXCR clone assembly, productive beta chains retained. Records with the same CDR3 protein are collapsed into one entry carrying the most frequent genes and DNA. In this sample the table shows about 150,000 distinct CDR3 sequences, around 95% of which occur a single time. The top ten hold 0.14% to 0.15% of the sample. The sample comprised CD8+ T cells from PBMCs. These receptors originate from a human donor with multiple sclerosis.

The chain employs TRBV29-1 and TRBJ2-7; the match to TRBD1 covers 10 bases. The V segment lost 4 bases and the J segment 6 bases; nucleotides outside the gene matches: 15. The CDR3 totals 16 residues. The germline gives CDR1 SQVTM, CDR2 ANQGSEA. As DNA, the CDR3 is TGCAGCGTTGTAATTGTCGAGGGACAGGGGCCCTCCGAGCAGTACGTC. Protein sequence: CSVVIVEGQGPSEQYV.

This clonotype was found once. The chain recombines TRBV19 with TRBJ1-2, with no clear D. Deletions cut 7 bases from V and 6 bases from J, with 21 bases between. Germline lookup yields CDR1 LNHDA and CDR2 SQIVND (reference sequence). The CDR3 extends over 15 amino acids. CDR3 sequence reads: CASNDQEADAHGYTF. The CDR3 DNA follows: TGTGCCAGTAATGATCAGGAGGCCGACGCCCATGGCTACACCTTC.

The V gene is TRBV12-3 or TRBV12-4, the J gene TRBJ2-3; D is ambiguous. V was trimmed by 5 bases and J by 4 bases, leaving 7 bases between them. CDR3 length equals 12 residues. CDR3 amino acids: CASSPYSDTQYF. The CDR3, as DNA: TGTGCCAGCAGTCCATATTCAGATACGCAGTATTTT.

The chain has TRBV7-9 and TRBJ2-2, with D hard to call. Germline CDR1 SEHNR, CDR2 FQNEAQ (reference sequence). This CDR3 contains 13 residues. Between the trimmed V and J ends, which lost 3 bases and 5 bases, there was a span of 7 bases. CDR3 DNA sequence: TGTGCCAGCAGCTTTACCGAAACCGGGGAGCTGTTTTTT. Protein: CASSFTETGELFF.

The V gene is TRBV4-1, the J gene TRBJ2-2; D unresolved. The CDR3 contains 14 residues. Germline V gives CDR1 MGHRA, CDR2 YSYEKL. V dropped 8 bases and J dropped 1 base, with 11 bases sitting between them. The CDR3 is CASRGAENTGELFF. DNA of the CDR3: TGCGCCAGCCGCGGCGCCGAGAACACCGGGGAGCTGTTTTTT.

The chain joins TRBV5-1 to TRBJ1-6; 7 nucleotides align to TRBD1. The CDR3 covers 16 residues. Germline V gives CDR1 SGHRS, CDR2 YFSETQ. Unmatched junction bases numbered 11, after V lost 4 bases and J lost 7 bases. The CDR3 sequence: CASSPEGGHLNSPLHF. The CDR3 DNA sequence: TGCGCCAGCAGCCCGGAAGGGGGCCACCTGAATTCACCCCTCCACTTT.

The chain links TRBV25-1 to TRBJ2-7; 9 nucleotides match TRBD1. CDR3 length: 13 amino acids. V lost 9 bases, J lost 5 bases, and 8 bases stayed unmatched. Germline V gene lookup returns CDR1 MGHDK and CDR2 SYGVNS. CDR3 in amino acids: CASGVGTGNEQYF. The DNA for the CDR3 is TGTGCCAGTGGGGTTGGGACAGGGAACGAGCAGTACTTC.

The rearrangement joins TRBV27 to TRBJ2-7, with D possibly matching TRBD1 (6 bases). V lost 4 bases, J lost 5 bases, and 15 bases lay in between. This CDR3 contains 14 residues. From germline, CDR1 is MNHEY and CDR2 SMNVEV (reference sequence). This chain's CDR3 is CASSSYLGTNEQYV. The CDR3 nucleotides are TGTGCCAGCAGTTCATACCTCGGGACAAACGAGCAGTACGTC.

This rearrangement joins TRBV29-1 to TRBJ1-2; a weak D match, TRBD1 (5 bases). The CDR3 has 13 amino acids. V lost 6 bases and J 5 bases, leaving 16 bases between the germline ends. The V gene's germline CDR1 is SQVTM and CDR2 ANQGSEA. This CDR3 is CSVPQGHLYGYTF. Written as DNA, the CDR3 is TGCAGCGTCCCCCAGGGCCACCTTTATGGCTACACCTTC. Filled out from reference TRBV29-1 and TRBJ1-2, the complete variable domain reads SAVISQKPSRDICQRGTSLTIQCQVDSQVTMMFWYRQQPGQSLTLIATANQGSEATYESGFVIDKFPISRPNLTFSTLTVSNMSPEDSSIYLCSVPQGHLYGYTFGSGTRLTVV.

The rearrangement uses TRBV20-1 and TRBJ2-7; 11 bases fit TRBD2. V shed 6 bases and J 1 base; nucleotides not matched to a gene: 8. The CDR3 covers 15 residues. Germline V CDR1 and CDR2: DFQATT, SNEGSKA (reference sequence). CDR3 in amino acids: CSARWTSGSSYEQYF. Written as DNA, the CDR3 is TGCAGTGCAAGATGGACTAGCGGGTCATCCTACGAGCAGTACTTC.

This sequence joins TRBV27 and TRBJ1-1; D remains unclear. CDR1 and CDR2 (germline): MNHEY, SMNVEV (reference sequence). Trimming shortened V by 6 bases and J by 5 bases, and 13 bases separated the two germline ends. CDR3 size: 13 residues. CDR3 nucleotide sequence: TGTGCCAGCAGCCTGGGGTGGAAAACTGAAGCTTTCTTT. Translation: CASSLGWKTEAFF.

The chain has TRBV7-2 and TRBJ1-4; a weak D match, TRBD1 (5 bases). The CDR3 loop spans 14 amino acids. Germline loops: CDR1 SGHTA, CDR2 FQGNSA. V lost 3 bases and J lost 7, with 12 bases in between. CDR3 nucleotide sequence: TGTGCCAGCAGCTTCATGGACACGACTGAAAAACTGTTTTTT. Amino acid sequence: CASSFMDTTEKLFF.

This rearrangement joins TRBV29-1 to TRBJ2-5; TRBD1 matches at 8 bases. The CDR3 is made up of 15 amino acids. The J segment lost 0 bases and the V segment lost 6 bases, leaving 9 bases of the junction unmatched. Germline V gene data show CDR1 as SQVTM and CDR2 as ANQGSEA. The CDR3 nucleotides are TGCAGCGTCACTAGCCGGGACAGGCACCAAGAGACCCAGTACTTC. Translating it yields CSVTSRDRHQETQYF.

The CDR3 is CASSVGIMNTEAFF. CDR3 DNA: TGTGCCAGCAGCGTTGGTATCATGAACACTGAAGCTTTCTTT. This rearrangement joins TRBV9 to TRBJ1-1; D unclear. Germline V gene sequence: CDR1 SGDLS, CDR2 YYNGEE. With 2 bases removed from V and 0 bases from J, the gap between germline ends came to 8 bases. The CDR3 has 14 amino acids.

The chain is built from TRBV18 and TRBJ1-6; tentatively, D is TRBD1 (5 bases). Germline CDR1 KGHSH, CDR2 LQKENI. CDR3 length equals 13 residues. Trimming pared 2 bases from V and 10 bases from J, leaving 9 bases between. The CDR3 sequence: CASSPSRDSPLHF. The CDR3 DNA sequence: TGTGCCAGCTCACCATCCAGGGACTCACCCCTCCACTTT.

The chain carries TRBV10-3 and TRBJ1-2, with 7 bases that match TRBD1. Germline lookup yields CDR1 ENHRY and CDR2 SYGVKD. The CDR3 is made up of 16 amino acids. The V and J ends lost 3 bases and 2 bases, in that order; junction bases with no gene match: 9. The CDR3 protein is CAISETTGPANYGYTF. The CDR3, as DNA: TGTGCCATCAGTGAAACGACAGGGCCAGCAAACTATGGCTACACCTTC.

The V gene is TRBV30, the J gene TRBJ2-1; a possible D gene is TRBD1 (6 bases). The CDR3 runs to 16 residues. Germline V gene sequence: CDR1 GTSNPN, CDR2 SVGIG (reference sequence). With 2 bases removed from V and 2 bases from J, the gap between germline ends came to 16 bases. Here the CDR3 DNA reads TGTGCCTGGAGTCATGGGACAACCGCGGCCTACAATGAGCAGTTCTTC. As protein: CAWSHGTTAAYNEQFF.

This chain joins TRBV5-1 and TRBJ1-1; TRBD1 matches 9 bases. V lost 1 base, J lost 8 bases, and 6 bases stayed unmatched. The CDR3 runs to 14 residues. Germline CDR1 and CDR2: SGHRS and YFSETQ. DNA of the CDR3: TGCGCCAGCAGCTTGTTGGGGACAGGGTCAGAAGCTTTCTTT. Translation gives CASSLLGTGSEAFF.

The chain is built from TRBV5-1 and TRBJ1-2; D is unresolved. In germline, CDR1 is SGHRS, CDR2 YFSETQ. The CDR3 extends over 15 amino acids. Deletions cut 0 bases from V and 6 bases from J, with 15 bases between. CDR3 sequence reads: CASSLDRRPGHGYTF. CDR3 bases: TGCGCCAGCAGCTTGGATAGACGACCCGGCCATGGCTACACCTTC.

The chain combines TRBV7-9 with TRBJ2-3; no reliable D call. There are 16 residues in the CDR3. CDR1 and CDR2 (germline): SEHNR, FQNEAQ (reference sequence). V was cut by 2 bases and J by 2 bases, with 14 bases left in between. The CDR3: CASSLLRTDTTDTQYF. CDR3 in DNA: TGTGCCAGCAGCTTATTAAGAACAGATACCACAGATACGCAGTATTTT.

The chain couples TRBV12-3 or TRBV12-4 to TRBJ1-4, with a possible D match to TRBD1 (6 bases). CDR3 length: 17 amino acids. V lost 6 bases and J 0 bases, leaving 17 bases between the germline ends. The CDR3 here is CASSLDSLYATNEKLFF. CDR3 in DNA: TGTGCCAGCAGCCTGGACAGCCTATATGCAACTAATGAAAAACTGTTTTTT.

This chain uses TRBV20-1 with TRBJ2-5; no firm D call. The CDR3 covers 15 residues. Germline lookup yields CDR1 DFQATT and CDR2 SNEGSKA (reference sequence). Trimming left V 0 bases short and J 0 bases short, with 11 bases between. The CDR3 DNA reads TGCAGTGCTAGAGATAGTTATGCGTACCAAGAGACCCAGTACTTC. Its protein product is CSARDSYAYQETQYF.

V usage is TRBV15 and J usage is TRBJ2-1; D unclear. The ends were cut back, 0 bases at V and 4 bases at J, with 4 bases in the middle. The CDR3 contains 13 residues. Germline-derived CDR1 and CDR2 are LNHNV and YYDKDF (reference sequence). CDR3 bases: TGTGCCACCAGCAGAGAGGAATACAATGAGCAGTTCTTC. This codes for CATSREEYNEQFF. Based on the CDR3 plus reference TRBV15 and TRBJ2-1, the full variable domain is DAMVIQNPRYQVTQFGKPVTLSCSQTLNHNVMYWYQQKSSQAPKLLFHYYDKDFNNEADTPDNFQSRRPNTSFCFLDIRSPGLGDTAMYLCATSREEYNEQFFGPGTRLTVL.

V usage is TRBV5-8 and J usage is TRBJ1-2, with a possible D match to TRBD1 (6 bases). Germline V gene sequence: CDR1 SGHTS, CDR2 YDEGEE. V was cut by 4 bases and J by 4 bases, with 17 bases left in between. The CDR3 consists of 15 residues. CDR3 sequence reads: CASSARDTRSYGYTF. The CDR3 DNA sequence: TGTGCCAGCAGCGCCAGGGACACGCGGAGCTATGGCTACACCTTC.

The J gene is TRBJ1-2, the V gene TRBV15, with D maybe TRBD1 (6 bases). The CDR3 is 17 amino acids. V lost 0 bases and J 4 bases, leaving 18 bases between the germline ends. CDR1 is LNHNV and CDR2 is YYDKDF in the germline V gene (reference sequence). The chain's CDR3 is CATSRDLSGAVIYGYTF. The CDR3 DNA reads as TGTGCCACCAGCAGAGACCTTTCGGGGGCGGTGATCTATGGCTACACCTTC. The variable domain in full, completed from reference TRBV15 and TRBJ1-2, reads DAMVIQNPRYQVTQFGKPVTLSCSQTLNHNVMYWYQQKSSQAPKLLFHYYDKDFNNEADTPDNFQSRRPNTSFCFLDIRSPGLGDTAMYLCATSRDLSGAVIYGYTFGSGTRLTVV.

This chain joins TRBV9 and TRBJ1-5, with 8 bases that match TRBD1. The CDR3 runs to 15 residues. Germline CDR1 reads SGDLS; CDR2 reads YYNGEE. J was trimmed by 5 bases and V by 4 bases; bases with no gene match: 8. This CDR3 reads CASSSTGGLYQPQHF. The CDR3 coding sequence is TGTGCCAGCAGCTCCACAGGGGGATTATATCAGCCCCAGCATTTT.